This TCR beta chain was identified during a study of T cells after yellow fever vaccination. Overall study results and limits: Primary-vaccination clones mostly resurfaced post-booster (96% CD4, around 88% CD8). On re-exposure, the response was weaker but peaked faster, at day 5 versus 15.

This clonotype was recorded many times. Its antigen remains unknown. TCRdb ran MiXCR on the 5' RACE reads and lists one entry per CDR3 protein. The sample contains some 320,000 distinct CDR3 sequences, 7.5% to 9.5% of which appear only once. V was trimmed by 4 bases and J by 7 bases, leaving 10 bases between them. The CDR3 loop spans 12 amino acids. The sample in question was CD4+ T cells sorted from PBMCs, obtained 5 days after the yellow fever booster vaccination. The receptor was isolated from a man aged 18-30 years who received the YFV17D yellow fever vaccine. The gene calls are TRBV12-3 or TRBV12-4 and TRBJ2-5, with no clear D. The CDR3 sequence: CASSYNRATQYF. CDR3 nucleotides: TGTGCCAGCAGTTACAACCGAGCGACCCAGTACTTC.